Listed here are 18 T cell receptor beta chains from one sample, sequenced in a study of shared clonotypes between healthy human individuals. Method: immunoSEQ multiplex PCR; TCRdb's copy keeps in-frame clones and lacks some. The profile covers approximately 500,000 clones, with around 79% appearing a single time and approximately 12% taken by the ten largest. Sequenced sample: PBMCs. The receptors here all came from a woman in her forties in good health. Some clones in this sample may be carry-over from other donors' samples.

CDR3 protein: CASSSLDGSQTSGNTIYF. The CDR3 DNA follows: TGTGCCAGCAGCTCATTGGACGGAAGCCAGACCTCTGGAAACACCATATATTTT. The rearrangement links TRBV7-9 to TRBJ1-3; D unresolved. Germline V gene data show CDR1 as SEHNR and CDR2 as FQNEAQ (reference sequence). The CDR3 consists of 18 residues. V shed 4 bases and J shed 0 bases, with 19 bases lying between them.

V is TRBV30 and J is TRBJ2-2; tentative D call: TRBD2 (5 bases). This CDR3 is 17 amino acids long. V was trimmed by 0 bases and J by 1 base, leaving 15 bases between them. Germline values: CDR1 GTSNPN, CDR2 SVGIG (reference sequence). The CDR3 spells CAWSVLGGSRNTGELFF. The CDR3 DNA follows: TGTGCCTGGAGTGTATTAGGAGGCAGCCGGAACACCGGGGAGCTGTTTTTT.

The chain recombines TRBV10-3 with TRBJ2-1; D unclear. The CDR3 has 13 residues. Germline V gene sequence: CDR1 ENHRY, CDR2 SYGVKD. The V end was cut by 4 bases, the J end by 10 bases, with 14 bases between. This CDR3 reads CAISGAPGGEQFF. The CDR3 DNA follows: TGTGCCATCAGTGGGGCCCCGGGTGGCGAGCAGTTCTTC.

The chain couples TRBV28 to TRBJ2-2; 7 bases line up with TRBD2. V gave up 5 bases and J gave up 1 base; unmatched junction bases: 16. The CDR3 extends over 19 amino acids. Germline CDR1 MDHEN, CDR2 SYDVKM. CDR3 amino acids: CASSLRVLTTSKNTGELFF. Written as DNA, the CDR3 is TGTGCCAGCAGTCTACGAGTCCTAACGACTAGCAAGAACACCGGGGAGCTGTTTTTT.

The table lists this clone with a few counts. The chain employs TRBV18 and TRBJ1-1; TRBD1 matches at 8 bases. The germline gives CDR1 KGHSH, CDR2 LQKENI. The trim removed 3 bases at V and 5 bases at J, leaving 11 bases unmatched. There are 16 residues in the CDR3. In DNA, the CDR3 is TGTGCCAGCTCACCCCCGGCAGGGGGCTCGGGAACTGAAGCTTTCTTT. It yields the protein CASSPPAGGSGTEAFF.

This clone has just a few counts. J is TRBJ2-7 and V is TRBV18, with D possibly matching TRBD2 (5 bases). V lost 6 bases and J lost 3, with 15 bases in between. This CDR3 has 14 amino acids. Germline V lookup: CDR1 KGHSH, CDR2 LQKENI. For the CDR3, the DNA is TGTGCCAGCTCCCCTCATCGGGATTTCTACGAGCAGTACTTC. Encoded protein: CASSPHRDFYEQYF. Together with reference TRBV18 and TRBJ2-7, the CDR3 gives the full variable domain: NAGVMQNPRHLVRRRGQEARLRCSPMKGHSHVYWYRQLPEEGLKFMVYLQKENIIDESGMPKERFSAEFPKEGPSILRIQQVVRGDSAAYFCASSPHRDFYEQYFGPGTRLTVT.

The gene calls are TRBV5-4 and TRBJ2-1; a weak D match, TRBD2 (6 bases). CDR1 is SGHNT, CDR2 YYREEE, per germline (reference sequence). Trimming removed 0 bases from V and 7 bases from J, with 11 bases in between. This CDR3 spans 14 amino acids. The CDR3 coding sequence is TGTGCCAGCAGCTTGGCCCTAGCGCAGAATGAGCAGTTCTTC. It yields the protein CASSLALAQNEQFF.

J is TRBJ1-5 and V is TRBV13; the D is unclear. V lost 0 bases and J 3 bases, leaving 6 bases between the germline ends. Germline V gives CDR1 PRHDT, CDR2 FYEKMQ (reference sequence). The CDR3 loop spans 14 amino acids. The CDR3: CASSLGTFNQPQHF. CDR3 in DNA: TGTGCCAGCAGCTTAGGGACCTTCAATCAGCCCCAGCATTTT.

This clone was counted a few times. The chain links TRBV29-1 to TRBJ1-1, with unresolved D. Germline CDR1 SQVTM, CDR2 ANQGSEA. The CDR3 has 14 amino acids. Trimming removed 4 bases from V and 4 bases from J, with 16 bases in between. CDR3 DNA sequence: TGCAGCGTTGGGACGTCCCTGAGGACCACTGAAGCTTTCTTT. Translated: CSVGTSLRTTEAFF.

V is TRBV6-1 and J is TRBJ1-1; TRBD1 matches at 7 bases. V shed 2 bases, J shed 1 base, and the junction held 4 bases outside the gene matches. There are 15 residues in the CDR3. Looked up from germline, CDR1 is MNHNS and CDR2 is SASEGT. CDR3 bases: TGTGCCAGCAGTGAACAGGGGGTTCGGAACACTGAAGCTTTCTTT. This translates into CASSEQGVRNTEAFF.

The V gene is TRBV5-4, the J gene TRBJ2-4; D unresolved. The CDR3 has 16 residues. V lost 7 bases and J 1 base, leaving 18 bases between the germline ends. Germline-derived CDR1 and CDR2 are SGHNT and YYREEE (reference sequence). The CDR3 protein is CASPKSRYGAKNIQYF. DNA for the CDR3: TGTGCCAGCCCGAAGTCAAGGTACGGGGCCAAAAACATTCAGTACTTC.

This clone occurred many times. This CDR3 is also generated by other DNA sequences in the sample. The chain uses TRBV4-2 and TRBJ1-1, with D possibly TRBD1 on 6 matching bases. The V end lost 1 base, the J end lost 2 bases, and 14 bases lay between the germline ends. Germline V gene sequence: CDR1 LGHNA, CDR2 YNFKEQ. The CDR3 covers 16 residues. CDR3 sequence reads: CASSQGDTHTNTEAFF. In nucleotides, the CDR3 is TGTGCCAGCAGCCAAGGGGACACTCACACCAACACTGAAGCTTTCTTT.

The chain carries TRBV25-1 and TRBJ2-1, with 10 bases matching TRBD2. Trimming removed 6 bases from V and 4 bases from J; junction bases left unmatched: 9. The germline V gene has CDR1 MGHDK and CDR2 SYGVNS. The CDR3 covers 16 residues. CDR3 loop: CASRESRAGGYNEQFF. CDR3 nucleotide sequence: TGTGCCAGCAGGGAAAGTAGAGCGGGAGGGTACAATGAGCAGTTCTTC.

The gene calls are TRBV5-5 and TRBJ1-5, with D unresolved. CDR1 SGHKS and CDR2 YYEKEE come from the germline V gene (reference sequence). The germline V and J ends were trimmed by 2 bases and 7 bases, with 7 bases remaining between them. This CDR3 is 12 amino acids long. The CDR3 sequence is CASSFEGQPQHF. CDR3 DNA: TGTGCCAGCAGCTTTGAGGGACAGCCCCAGCATTTT.

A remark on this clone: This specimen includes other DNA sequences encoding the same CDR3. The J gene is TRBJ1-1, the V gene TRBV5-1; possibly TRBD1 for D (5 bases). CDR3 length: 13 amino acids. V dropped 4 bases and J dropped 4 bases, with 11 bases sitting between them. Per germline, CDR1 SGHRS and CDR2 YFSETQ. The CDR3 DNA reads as TGCGCCAGCAGCCTCCAGGGAGGCACTGAAGCTTTCTTT. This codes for CASSLQGGTEAFF.

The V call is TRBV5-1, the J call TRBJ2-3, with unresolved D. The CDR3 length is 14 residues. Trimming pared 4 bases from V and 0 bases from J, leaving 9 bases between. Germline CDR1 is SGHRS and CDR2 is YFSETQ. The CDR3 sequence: CASSQSVSTDTQYF. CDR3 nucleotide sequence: TGCGCCAGCAGCCAAAGCGTTAGCACAGATACGCAGTATTTT.

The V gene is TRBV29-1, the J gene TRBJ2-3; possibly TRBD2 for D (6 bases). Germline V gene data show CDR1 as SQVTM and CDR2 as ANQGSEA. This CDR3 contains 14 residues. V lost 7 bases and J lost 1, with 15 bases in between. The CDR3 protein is CSARLRGGTDTQYF. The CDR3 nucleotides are TGCAGCGCCCGTTTGCGGGGTGGCACAGATACGCAGTATTTT.

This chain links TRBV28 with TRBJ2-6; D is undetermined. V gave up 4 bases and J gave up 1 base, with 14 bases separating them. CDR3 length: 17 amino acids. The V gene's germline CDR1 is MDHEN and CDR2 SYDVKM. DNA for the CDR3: TGTGCCAGCAGTTCTTTCTATATCTGGTCTGGGGCCAACGTCCTGACTTTC. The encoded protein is CASSSFYIWSGANVLTF.